This T cell receptor beta chain was identified during a study of cytomegalovirus exposure and HLA in healthy donors. Per germline, CDR1 MNHEY and CDR2 SVGAGI. Trimming removed 4 bases at V and 7 bases at J, with 13 bases between. The CDR3 totals 13 residues. Whole-study results and caveats: Most sequenced TCRs were rare (though some public TCRs occurred in many donors). It was reported in a later analysis that an Asian-associated ancestry cluster showed fewer N-insertions than the approximately 690-donor mean.

A word on this clone: The antigen is not known.

60 Vbeta and 13 Jbeta primers were used in PCR. Profiling relied on immunoSEQ multiplex PCR, and the TCRdb table lists in-frame clones only, not all of them. Of over 150,000 clones listed, about 71% were seen once; the top ten hold 2.8%. The clonotype originates from a woman aged 30 to 39 in good health and CMV-seronegative. The sample consisted of PBMCs. V is TRBV6-5 and J is TRBJ1-2; the D gene is possibly TRBD1 (5 bases). CDR3 amino acids: CASSFPGWVGYTF. In nucleotides, the CDR3 is TGTGCCAGCAGTTTCCCAGGGTGGGTTGGCTACACCTTC.